Below, 11 T cell receptor beta chains from the same sample are listed, as sequenced in a study of T cell responses to AZD1222 COVID-19 vaccine. Some clones are missing from TCRdb's copy, which holds only in-frame ones; the method was immunoSEQ multiplex PCR. The table has around 120,000 clones, approximately 90% seen once. Sequenced material: peripheral blood, taken on day 0 of AZD1222 vaccination. These receptor sequences come from an adult in good health.

This chain connects TRBV2 to TRBJ2-7; D ambiguous. From germline, CDR1 is SNHLY and CDR2 FYNNEI. This CDR3 contains 13 residues. The V end was cut by 7 bases, the J end by 0 bases, with 10 bases between. The CDR3: CASKYRSSYEQYF. CDR3 nucleotides: TGTGCCAGCAAGTATCGGTCCTCCTACGAGCAGTACTTC. The full variable domain, its missing parts supplied by reference TRBV2 and TRBJ2-7, is EPEVTQTPSHQVTQMGQEVILRCVPISNHLYFYWYRQILGQKVEFLVSFYNNEISEKSEIFDDQFSVERPDGSNFTLKIRSTKLEDSAMYFCASKYRSSYEQYFGPGTRLTVT.

This chain joins TRBV2 and TRBJ2-7; D not certain. Germline values: CDR1 SNHLY, CDR2 FYNNEI. The CDR3 is made up of 14 amino acids. The V end lost 3 bases, the J end lost 4 bases, and 13 bases lay between the germline ends. CDR3 amino acids: CASSEGNLGYEQYF. In nucleotides, the CDR3 is TGTGCCAGCAGTGAGGGGAACTTGGGATACGAGCAGTACTTC.

V and J are TRBV11-2 and TRBJ2-1; the match to TRBD2 covers 7 bases. CDR1 and CDR2 from the germline V gene are SGHAT and FQNNGV. J was trimmed by 4 bases and V by 1 base; bases with no gene match: 4. This CDR3 has 15 residues. In DNA form, the CDR3 reads TGTGCCAGCAGCTTAGGGGGGGGAGGTTACAATGAGCAGTTCTTC. This sequence encodes CASSLGGGGYNEQFF.

The chain has TRBV7-2 and TRBJ2-3; D unclear. Trimming removed 1 base from V and 0 bases from J, with 5 bases in between. Germline CDR1 reads SGHTA; CDR2 reads FQGNSA. CDR3 size: 14 residues. The CDR3 protein is CASSLDRSTDTQYF. The CDR3 DNA reads as TGTGCCAGCAGCTTAGATAGGAGCACAGATACGCAGTATTTT.

Remarks on this clone: In the same sample, other DNA sequences code for this CDR3. This chain connects TRBV3-1 (or the pseudogene TRBV3-2) to TRBJ1-4; the D gene is possibly TRBD1 (6 bases). The CDR3 contains 14 residues. From germline, CDR1 is LGHDT and CDR2 YNNKEL (reference sequence). The V and J ends lost 0 bases and 8 bases respectively, with 10 bases between them. Written as DNA, the CDR3 is TGTGCCAGCAGCCAAGATCTAGGGGGGGAAAAACTGTTTTTT. Translation gives CASSQDLGGEKLFF.

The chain recombines TRBV6-1 with TRBJ2-7; 7 nucleotides match TRBD1. Germline CDR1 reads MNHNS; CDR2 reads SASEGT. There are 14 residues in the CDR3. After removal of 0 bases from V and 3 bases from J, the junction contained 2 bases not matched to a gene. The CDR3 region is CASSEATGLYEQYF. CDR3 DNA: TGTGCCAGCAGTGAAGCGACAGGGCTCTACGAGCAGTACTTC.

This chain links TRBV4-1 with TRBJ2-7, with 7 nucleotides matching TRBD2. The V segment lost 4 bases and the J segment 3 bases; nucleotides outside the gene matches: 6. The germline V gene has CDR1 MGHRA and CDR2 YSYEKL. The CDR3 runs 14 residues. The CDR3 nucleotides read TGCGCCAGCAGCCTACCGGGACTATTCTACGAGCAGTACTTC. The encoded protein is CASSLPGLFYEQYF.

The V and J genes are TRBV9 and TRBJ1-1, with 8 bases identical to TRBD1. V dropped 0 bases and J dropped 1; count of bases not matched to a gene: 5. The germline CDR1 and CDR2 sequences are SGDLS and YYNGEE. This CDR3 region has 16 residues. For the CDR3, the DNA is TGTGCCAGCAGCGTAGGGGCAGGGGGCGAGAACACTGAAGCTTTCTTT. Encoded protein: CASSVGAGGENTEAFF.

The table lists this clone with a count of one. V gene TRBV19 combines with J gene TRBJ2-3; D is perhaps TRBD1 (5 bases). Germline V gives CDR1 LNHDA, CDR2 SQIVND (reference sequence). CDR3 length: 14 amino acids. Between the trimmed V and J ends, which lost 1 base and 2 bases, there was a span of 7 bases. CDR3: CASSIVGPTDTQYF. The CDR3 bases are TGTGCCAGTAGTATAGTGGGGCCCACAGATACGCAGTATTTT.

This chain connects TRBV7-8 to TRBJ1-5; possible D gene TRBD1, 5 bases. Trimming took 1 base from V and 5 from J, leaving 21 bases between them. Looked up from germline, CDR1 is SGHVS and CDR2 is FQNEAQ. The CDR3 contains 18 residues. The CDR3 bases are TGTGCCAGCAGCTTAGTGAGGGCGGGGGGTTCTGAGTATCAGCCCCAGCATTTT. It is translated as CASSLVRAGGSEYQPQHF. Drawing the rest from reference TRBV7-8 and TRBJ1-5, the complete variable domain is GAGVSQSPRYKVAKRGQDVALRCDPISGHVSLFWYQQALGQGPEFLTYFQNEAQLDKSGLPSDRFFAERPEGSVSTLKIQRTQQEDSAVYLCASSLVRAGGSEYQPQHFGDGTRLSIL.

This chain joins TRBV4-1 and TRBJ2-3, with D hard to call. Deletions cut 8 bases from V and 0 bases from J, with 15 bases between. The CDR3 runs to 15 residues. Looked up from germline, CDR1 is MGHRA and CDR2 is YSYEKL. DNA for the CDR3: TGCGCCAGCGCCAGTAGTGGGCCTAGCACAGATACGCAGTATTTT. It encodes CASASSGPSTDTQYF.